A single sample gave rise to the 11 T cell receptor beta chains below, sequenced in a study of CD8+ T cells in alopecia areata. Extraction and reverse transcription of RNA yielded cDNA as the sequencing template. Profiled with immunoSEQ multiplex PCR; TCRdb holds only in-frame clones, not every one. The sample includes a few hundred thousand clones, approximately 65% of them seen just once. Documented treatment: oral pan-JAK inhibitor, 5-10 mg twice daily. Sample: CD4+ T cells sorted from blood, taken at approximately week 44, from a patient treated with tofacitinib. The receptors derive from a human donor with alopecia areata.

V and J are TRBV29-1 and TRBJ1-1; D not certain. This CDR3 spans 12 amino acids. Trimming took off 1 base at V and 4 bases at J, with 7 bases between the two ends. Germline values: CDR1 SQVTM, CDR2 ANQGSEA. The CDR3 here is CSVEVGFTEAFF. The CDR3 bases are TGCAGCGTTGAAGTGGGGTTCACTGAAGCTTTCTTT. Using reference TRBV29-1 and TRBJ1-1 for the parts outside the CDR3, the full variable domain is SAVISQKPSRDICQRGTSLTIQCQVDSQVTMMFWYRQQPGQSLTLIATANQGSEATYESGFVIDKFPISRPNLTFSTLTVSNMSPEDSSIYLCSVEVGFTEAFFGQGTRLTVV.

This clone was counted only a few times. The chain's CDR3 is CASSSRQSASYEQYF. The CDR3, as DNA: TGCGCCAGCAGCTCGAGACAAAGTGCTTCCTACGAGCAGTACTTC. The chain links TRBV5-1 to TRBJ2-7, with D unclear. CDR1 and CDR2 from the germline V gene are SGHRS and YFSETQ. With 3 bases removed from V and 1 base from J, the gap between germline ends came to 14 bases. The CDR3 sequence is 15 residues long.

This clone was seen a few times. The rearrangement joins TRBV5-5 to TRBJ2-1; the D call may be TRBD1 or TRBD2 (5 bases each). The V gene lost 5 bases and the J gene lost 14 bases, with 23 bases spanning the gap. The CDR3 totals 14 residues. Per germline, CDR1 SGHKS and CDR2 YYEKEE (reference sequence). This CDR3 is CASRGPGPSANEFF. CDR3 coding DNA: TGTGCCAGCAGAGGTCCGGGACCTTCGGCCAATGAGTTCTTC. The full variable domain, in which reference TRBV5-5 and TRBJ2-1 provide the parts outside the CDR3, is DAGVTQSPTHLIKTRGQQVTLRCSPISGHKSVSWYQQVLGQGPQFIFQYYEKEERGRGNFPDRFSARQFPNYSSELNVNALLLGDSALYLCASRGPGPSANEFFGPGTRLTVL.

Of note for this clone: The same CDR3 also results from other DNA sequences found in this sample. CDR3 nucleotides: TGTGCCAGCAGCTTAGGGGGGAACACTGAAGCTTTCTTT. It translates to CASSLGGNTEAFF. This rearrangement joins TRBV11-2 to TRBJ1-1; no reliable D call. CDR3 size: 13 residues. The V end was cut by 1 base, the J end by 1 base, with 4 bases between. Germline V gene sequence: CDR1 SGHAT, CDR2 FQNNGV. The full variable domain, with the rest looked up from reference TRBV11-2 and TRBJ1-1, is EAGVAQSPRYKIIEKRQSVAFWCNPISGHATLYWYQQILGQGPKLLIQFQNNGVVDDSQLPKDRFSAERLKGVDSTLKIQPAKLEDSAVYLCASSLGGNTEAFFGQGTRLTVV.

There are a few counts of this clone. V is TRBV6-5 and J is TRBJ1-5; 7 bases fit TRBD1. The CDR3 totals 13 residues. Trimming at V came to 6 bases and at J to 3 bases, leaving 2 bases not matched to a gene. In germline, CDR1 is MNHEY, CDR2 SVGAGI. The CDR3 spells CASRTGVNQPQHF. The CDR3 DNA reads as TGTGCCAGCAGAACAGGGGTCAATCAGCCCCAGCATTTT.

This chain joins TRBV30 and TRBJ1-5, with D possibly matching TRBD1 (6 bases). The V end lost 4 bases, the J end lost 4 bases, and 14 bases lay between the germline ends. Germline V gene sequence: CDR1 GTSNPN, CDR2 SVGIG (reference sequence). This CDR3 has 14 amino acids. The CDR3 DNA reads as TGTGCCTGGATGACAAAAGGGGGAAATCAGCCCCAGCATTTT. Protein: CAWMTKGGNQPQHF.

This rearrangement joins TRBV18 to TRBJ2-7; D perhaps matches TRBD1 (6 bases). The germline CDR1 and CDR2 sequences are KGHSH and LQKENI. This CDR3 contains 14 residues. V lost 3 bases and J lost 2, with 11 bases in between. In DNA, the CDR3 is TGTGCCAGCTCACCCGACAGGACCACCTACGAGCAGTACTTC. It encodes CASSPDRTTYEQYF.

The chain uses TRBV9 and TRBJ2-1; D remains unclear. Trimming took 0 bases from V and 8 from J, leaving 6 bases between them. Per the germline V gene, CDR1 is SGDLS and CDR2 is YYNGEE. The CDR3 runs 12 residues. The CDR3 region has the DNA TGTGCCAGCAGCGTAGGGGGTGATGAGCAGTTCTTC. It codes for CASSVGGDEQFF.

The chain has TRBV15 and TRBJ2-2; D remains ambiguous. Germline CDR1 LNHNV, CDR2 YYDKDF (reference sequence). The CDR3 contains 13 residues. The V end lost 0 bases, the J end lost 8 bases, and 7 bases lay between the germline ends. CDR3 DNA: TGTGCCACCAGCAGAGATGTTGGGGGGGAGCTGTTTTTT. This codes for CATSRDVGGELFF.

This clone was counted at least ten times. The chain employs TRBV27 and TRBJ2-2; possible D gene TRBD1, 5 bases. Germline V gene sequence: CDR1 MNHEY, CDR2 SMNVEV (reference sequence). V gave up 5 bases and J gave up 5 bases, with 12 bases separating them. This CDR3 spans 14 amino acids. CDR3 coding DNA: TGTGCCAGCAGTGTAACCCAGGGAACCGGGGAGCTGTTTTTT. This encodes CASSVTQGTGELFF.

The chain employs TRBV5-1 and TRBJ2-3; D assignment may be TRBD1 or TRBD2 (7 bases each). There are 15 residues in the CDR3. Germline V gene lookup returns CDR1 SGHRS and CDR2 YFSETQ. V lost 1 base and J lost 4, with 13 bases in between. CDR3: CASSLQGGIPDTQYF. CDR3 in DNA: TGCGCCAGCAGCTTGCAGGGGGGGATCCCAGATACGCAGTATTTT.